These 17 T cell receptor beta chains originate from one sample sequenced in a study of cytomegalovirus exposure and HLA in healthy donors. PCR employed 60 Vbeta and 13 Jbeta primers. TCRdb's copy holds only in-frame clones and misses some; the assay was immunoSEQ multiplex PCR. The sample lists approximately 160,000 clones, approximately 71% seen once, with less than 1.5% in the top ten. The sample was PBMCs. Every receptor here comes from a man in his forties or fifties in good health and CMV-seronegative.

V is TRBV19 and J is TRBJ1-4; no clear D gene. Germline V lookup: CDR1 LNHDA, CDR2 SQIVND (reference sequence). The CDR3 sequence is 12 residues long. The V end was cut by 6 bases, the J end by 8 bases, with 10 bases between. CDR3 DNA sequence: TGTGCCAGTAGATCAGGTTTAGAAAAACTGTTTTTT. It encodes CASRSGLEKLFF.

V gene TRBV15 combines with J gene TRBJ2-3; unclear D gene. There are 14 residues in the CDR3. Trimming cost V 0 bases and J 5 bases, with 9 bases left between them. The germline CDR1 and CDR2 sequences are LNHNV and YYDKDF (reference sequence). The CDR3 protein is CATSRDPSVDTQYF. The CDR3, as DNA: TGTGCCACCAGCAGAGATCCGTCCGTAGATACGCAGTATTTT.

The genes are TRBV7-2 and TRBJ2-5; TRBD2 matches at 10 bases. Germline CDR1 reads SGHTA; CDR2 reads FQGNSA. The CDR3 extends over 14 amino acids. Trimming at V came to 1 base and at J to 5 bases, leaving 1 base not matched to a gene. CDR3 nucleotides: TGTGCCAGCAGCTTAGTGACTAGCGGGGAGACCCAGTACTTC. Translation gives CASSLVTSGETQYF.

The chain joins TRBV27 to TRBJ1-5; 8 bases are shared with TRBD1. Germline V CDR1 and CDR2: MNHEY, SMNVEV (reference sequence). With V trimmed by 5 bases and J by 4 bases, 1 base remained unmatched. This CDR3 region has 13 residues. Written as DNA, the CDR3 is TGTGCCAGCAGTAGGGACAGGAATCAGCCCCAGCATTTT. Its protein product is CASSRDRNQPQHF.

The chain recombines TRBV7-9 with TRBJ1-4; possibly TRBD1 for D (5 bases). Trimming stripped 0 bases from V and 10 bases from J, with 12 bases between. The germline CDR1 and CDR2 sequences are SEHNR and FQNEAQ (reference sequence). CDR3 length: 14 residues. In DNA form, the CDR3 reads TGTGCCAGCAGCTTAGCAGGGGAGGCAGGAAAACTGTTTTTT. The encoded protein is CASSLAGEAGKLFF.

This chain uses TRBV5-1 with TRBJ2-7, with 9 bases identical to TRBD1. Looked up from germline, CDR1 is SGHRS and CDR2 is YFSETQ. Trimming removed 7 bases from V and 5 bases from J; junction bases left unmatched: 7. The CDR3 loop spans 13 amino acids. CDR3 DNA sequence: TGCGCCAGCGCTGGGACAGGGATCAACGAGCAGTACTTC. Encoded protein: CASAGTGINEQYF.

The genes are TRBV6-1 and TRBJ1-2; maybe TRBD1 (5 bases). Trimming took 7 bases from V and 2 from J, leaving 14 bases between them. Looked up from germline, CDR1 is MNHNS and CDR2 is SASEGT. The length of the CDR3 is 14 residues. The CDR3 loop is CASTAGSLNYGYTF. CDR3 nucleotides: TGTGCCAGCACCGCAGGGTCTCTAAACTATGGCTACACCTTC.

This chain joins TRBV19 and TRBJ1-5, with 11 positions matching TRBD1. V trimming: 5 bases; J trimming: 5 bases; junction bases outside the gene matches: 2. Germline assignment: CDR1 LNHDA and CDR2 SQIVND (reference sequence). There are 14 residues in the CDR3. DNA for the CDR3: TGTGCCAGTAGTCGGGGACAGGGGGATCAGCCCCAGCATTTT. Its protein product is CASSRGQGDQPQHF. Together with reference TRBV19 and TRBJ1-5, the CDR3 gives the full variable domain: DGGITQSPKYLFRKEGQNVTLSCEQNLNHDAMYWYRQDPGQGLRLIYYSQIVNDFQKGDIAEGYSVSREKKESFPLTVTSAQKNPTAFYLCASSRGQGDQPQHFGDGTRLSIL.

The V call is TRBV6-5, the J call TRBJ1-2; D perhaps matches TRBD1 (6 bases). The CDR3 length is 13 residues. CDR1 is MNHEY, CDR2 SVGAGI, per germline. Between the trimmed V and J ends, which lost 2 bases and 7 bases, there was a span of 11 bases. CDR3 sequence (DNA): TGTGCCAGCAGTTACAACAGGGTTAGTGGCTACACCTTC. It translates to CASSYNRVSGYTF.

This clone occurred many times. CDR3 region: CASSEWGQVFMNTEAFF. The CDR3 nucleotides read TGTGCCAGCAGTGAATGGGGACAGGTGTTCATGAACACTGAAGCTTTCTTT. The chain uses TRBV6-1 and TRBJ1-1, with 8 nucleotides matching TRBD1. Germline lookup yields CDR1 MNHNS and CDR2 SASEGT. Trimming at V came to 2 bases and at J to 0 bases, leaving 8 bases not matched to a gene. The length of the CDR3 is 17 residues.

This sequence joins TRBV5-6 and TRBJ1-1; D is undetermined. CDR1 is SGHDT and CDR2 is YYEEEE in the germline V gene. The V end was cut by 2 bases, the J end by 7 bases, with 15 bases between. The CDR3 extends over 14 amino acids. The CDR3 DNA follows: TGTGCCAGCAGCTTTTGGGAGAGGGAAGATGAAGCTTTCTTT. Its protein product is CASSFWEREDEAFF.

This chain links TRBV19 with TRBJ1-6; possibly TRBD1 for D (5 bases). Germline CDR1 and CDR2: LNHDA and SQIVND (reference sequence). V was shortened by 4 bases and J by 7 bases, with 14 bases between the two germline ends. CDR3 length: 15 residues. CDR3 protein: CASSTREGSNSPLHF. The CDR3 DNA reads TGTGCCAGTAGTACCAGGGAGGGATCGAATTCACCCCTCCACTTT.

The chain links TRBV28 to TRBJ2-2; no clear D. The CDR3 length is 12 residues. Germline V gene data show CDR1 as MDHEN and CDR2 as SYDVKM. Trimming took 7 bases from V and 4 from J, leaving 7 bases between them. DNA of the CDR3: TGTGCCAGCAAGCTGAGCACCGGGGAGCTGTTTTTT. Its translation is CASKLSTGELFF.

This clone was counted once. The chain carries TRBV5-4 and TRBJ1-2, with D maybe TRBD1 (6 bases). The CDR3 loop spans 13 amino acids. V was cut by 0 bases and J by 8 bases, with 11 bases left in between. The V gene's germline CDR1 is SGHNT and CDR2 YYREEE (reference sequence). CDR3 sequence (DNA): TGTGCCAGCAGCTTGGACAGGGCAGGCGGCTACACCTTC. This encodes CASSLDRAGGYTF.

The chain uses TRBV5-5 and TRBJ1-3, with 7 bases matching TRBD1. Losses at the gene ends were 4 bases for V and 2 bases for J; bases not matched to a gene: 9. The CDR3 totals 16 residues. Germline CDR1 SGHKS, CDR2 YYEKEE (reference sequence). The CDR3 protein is CASSPGQTNTGNTIYF. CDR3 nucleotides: TGTGCCAGCAGCCCGGGACAGACAAACACTGGAAACACCATATATTTT.

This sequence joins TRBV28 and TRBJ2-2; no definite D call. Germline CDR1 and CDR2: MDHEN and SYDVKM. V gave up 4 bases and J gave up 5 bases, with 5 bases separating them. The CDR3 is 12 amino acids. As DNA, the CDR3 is TGTGCCAGCAGTTCACAGACCGGGGAGCTGTTTTTT. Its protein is CASSSQTGELFF.

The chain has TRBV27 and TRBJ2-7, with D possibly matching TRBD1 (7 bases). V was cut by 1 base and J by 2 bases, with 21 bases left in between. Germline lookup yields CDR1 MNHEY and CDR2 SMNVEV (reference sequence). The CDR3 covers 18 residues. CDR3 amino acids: CASSLWGGSRDSTYEQYF. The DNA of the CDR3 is TGTGCCAGCAGTTTATGGGGAGGTAGCCGGGACAGTACCTACGAGCAGTACTTC.